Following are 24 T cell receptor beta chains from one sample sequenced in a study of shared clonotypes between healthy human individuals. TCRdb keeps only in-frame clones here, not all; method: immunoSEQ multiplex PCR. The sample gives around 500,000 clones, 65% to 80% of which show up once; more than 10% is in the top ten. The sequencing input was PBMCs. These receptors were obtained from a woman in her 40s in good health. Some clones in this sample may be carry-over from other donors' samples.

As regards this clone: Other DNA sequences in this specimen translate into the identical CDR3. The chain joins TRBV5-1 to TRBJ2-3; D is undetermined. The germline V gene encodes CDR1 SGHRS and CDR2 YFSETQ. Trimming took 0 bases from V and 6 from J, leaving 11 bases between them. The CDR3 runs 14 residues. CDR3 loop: CASSLEGPTDTQYF. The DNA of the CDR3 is TGCGCCAGCAGCTTGGAAGGGCCTACCGATACGCAGTATTTT.

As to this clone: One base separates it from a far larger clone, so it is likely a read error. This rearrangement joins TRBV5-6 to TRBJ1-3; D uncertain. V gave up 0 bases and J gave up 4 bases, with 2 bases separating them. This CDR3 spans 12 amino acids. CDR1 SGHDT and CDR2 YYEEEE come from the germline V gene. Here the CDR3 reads CASSLGGNTIYF. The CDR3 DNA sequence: TGTGCCAGCAGCTTGGGGGGAAACACCATATATTTT.

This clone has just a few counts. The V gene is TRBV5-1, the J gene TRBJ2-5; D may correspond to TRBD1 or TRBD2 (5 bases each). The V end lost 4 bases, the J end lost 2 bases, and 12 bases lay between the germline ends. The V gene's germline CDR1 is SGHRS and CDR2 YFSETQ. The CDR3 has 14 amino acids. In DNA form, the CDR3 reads TGCGCCAGCAGCCCGGGGACGGAACAAGAGACCCAGTACTTC. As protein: CASSPGTEQETQYF. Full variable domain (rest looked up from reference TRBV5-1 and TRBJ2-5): KAGVTQTPRYLIKTRGQQVTLSCSPISGHRSVSWYQQTPGQGLQFLFEYFSETQRNKGNFPGRFSGRQFSNSRSEMNVSTLELGDSALYLCASSPGTEQETQYFGPGTRLLVL.

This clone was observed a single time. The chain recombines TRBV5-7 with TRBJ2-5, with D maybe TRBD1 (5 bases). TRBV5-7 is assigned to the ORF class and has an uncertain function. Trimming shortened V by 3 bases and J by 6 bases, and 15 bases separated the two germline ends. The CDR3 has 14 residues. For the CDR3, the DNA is TGTGCCAGCAGCTGGTCCTCCAGGGCTCAGACCCAGTACTTC. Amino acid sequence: CASSWSSRAQTQYF.

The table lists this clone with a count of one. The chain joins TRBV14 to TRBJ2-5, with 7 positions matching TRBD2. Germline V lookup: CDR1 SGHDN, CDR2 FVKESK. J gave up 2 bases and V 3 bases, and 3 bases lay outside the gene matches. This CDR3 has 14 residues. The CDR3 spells CASSHGTTQETQYF. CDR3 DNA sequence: TGTGCCAGCAGCCATGGGACTACTCAAGAGACCCAGTACTTC.

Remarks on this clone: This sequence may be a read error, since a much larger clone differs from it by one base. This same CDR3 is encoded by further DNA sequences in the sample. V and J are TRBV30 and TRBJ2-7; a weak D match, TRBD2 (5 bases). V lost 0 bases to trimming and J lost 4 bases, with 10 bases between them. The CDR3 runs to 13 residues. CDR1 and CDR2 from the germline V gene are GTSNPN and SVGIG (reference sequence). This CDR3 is CAWSVLVNYEQYF. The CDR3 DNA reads TGTGCCTGGAGTGTACTAGTGAATTACGAGCAGTACTTC.

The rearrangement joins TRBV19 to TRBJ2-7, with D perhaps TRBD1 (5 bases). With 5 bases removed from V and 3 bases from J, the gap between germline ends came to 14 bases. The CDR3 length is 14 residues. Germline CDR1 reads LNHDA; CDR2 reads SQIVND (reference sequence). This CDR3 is CASSRNRWNYEQYF. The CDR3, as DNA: TGTGCCAGTAGTCGAAACAGGTGGAACTACGAGCAGTACTTC.

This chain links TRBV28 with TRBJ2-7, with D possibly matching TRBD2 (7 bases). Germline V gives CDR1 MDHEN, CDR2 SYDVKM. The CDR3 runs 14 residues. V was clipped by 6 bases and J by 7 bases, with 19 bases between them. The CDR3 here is CASSPAGATGEQYF. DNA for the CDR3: TGTGCCAGCAGCCCGGCGGGGGCTACGGGAGAGCAGTACTTC.

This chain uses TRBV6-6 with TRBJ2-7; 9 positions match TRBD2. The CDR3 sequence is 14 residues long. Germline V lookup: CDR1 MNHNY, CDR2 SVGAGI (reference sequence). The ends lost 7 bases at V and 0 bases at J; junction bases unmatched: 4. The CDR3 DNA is TGTGCCAGCACTTTAGCGGGAGTCTCCTACGAGCAGTACTTC. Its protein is CASTLAGVSYEQYF.

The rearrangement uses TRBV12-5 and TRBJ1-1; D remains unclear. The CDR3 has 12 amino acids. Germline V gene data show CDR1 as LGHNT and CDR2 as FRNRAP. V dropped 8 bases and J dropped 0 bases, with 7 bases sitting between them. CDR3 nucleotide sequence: TGTGCTAGTAAAGCCATGAACACTGAAGCTTTCTTT. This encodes CASKAMNTEAFF.

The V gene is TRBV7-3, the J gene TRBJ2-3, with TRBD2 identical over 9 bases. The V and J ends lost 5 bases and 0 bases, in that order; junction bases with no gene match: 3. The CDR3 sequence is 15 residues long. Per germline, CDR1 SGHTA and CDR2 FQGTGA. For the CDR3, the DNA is TGTGCCAGCAGCCCAACTAGCGGGAGCACAGATACGCAGTATTTT. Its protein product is CASSPTSGSTDTQYF.

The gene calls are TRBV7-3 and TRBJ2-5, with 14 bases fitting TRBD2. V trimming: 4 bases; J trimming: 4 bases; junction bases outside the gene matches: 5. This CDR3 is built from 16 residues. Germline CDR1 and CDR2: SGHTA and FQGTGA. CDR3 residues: CASSSAGTSGRETQYF. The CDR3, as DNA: TGTGCCAGCAGCTCCGCCGGGACTAGCGGGAGAGAGACCCAGTACTTC. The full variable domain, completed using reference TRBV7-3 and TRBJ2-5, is GAGVSQTPSNKVTEKGKYVELRCDPISGHTALYWYRQSLGQGPEFLIYFQGTGAADDSGLPNDRFFAVRPEGSVSTLKIQRTERGDSAVYLCASSSAGTSGRETQYFGPGTRLLVL.

This CDR3 is CATSRLTGGIDTQYF. Here the CDR3 DNA reads TGTGCCACCAGCAGATTAACGGGAGGCATAGATACGCAGTATTTT. V and J are TRBV15 and TRBJ2-3; 7 positions match TRBD2. The germline gives CDR1 LNHNV, CDR2 YYDKDF (reference sequence). The J segment lost 5 bases and the V segment lost 2 bases, leaving 7 bases of the junction unmatched. The CDR3 totals 15 residues. Variable domain in full (rest from reference TRBV15 and TRBJ2-3): DAMVIQNPRYQVTQFGKPVTLSCSQTLNHNVMYWYQQKSSQAPKLLFHYYDKDFNNEADTPDNFQSRRPNTSFCFLDIRSPGLGDTAMYLCATSRLTGGIDTQYFGPGTRLTVL.

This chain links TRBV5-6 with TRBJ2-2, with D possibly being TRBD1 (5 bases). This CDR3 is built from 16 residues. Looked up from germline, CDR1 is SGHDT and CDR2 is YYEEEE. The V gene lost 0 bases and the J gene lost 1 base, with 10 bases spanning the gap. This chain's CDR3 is CASSLVDRRNTGELFF. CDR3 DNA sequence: TGTGCCAGCAGCTTGGTTGACAGAAGGAACACCGGGGAGCTGTTTTTT.

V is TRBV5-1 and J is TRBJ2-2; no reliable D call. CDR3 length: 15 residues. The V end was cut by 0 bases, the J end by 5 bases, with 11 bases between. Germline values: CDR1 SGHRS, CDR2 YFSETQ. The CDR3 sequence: CASSLDLLGTGELFF. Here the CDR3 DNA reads TGCGCCAGCAGCTTGGATCTCTTAGGGACCGGGGAGCTGTTTTTT. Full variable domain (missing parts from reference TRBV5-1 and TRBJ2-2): KAGVTQTPRYLIKTRGQQVTLSCSPISGHRSVSWYQQTPGQGLQFLFEYFSETQRNKGNFPGRFSGRQFSNSRSEMNVSTLELGDSALYLCASSLDLLGTGELFFGEGSRLTVL.

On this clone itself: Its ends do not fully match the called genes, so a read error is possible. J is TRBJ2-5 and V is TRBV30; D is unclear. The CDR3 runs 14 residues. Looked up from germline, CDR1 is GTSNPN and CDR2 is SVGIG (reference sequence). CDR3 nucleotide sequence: TGTGCCTGGAGGAAGCTCCTGTACCAAGAGGCCCAGTACTTC. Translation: CAWRKLLYQEAQYF.

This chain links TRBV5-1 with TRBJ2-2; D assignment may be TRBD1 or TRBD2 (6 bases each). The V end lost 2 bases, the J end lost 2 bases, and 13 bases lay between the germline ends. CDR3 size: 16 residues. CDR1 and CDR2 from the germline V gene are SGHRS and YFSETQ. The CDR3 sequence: CASSFMGGPNTGELFF. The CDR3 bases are TGCGCCAGCAGCTTTATGGGGGGCCCTAACACCGGGGAGCTGTTTTTT.

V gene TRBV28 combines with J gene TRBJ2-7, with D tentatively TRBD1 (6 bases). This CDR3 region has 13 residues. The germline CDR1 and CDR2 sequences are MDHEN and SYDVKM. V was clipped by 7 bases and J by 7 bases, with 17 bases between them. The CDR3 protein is CASNTGSPREQYF. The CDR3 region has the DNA TGTGCCAGCAATACAGGGTCGCCGCGGGAGCAGTACTTC.

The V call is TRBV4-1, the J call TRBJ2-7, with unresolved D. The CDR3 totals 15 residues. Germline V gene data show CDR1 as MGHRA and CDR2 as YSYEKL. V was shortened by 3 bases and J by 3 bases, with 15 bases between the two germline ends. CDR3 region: CASSHIERADYEQYF. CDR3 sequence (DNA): TGCGCCAGCAGCCACATCGAAAGGGCCGACTACGAGCAGTACTTC.

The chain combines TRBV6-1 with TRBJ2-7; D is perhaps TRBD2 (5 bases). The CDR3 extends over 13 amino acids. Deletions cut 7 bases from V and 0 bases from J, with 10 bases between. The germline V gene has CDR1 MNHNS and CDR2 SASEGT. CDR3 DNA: TGTGCCAGCACGGAAGCGGACTCCTACGAGCAGTACTTC. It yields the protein CASTEADSYEQYF.

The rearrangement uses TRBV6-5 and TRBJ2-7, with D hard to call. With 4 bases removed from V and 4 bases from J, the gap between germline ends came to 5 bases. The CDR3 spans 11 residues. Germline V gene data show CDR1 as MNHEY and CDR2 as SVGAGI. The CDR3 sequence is CASSFNYEQYF. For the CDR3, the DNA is TGTGCCAGCAGTTTTAATTACGAGCAGTACTTC.

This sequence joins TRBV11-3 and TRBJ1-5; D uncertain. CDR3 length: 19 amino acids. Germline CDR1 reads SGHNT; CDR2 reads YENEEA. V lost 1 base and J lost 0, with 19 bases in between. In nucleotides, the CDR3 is TGTGCCAGCAGCTTAGTCGCCCCGTGCCCTATATCTAGCAATCAGCCCCAGCATTTT. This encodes CASSLVAPCPISSNQPQHF.

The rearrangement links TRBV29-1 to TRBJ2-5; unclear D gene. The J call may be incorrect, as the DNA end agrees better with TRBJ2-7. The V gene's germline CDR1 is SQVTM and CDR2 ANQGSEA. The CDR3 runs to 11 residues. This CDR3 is CSVESHDEQYF. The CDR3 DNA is TGCAGCGTTGAATCCCACGACGAGCAGTACTTC.

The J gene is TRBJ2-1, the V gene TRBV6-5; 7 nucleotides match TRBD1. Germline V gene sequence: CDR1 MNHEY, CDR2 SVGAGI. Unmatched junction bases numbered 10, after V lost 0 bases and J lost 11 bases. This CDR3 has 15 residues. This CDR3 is CASSYSGTDRTQQFF. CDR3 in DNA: TGTGCCAGCAGTTACTCCGGGACAGACCGCACACAGCAGTTCTTC.